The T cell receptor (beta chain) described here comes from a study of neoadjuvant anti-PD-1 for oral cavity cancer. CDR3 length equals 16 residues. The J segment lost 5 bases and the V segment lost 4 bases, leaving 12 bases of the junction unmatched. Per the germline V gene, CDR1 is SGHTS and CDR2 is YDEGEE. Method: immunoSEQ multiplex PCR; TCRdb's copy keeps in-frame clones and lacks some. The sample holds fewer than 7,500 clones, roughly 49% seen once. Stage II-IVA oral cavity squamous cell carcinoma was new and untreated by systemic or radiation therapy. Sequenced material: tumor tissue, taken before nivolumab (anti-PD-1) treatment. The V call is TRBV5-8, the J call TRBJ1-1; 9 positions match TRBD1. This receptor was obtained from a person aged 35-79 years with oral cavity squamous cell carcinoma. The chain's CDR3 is CASSGRDRARGTEAFF. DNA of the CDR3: TGTGCCAGCAGCGGCCGGGACAGGGCAAGGGGGACTGAAGCTTTCTTT.